The 9 T cell receptor beta chains listed next were all sequenced from one sample in a study of blood T cell repertoires in COVID-19. Only in-frame clones appear in the TCRdb table, and some are missing; sequencing was by immunoSEQ multiplex PCR. The table records 150,000 to 200,000 clones, around nine tenths of them present only once. Sequenced material: peripheral blood. The receptors originated from a human donor in a cohort sampled during active COVID-19.

The chain employs TRBV25-1 and TRBJ2-1, with TRBD2 matching 10 bases. V was pared by 5 bases and J by 9 bases, with 7 bases of the junction left unmatched. CDR1 is MGHDK, CDR2 SYGVNS, per germline. The CDR3 runs to 14 residues. This CDR3 is CASSSLAGVGEQFF. The CDR3 DNA reads TGTGCCAGCAGTTCCCTAGCGGGAGTGGGTGAGCAGTTCTTC. Variable domain in full (rest from reference TRBV25-1 and TRBJ2-1): EADIYQTPRYLVIGTGKKITLECSQTMGHDKMYWYQQDPGMELHLIHYSYGVNSTEKGDLSSESTVSRIRTEHFPLTLESARPSHTSQYLCASSSLAGVGEQFFGPGTRLTVL.

For the CDR3, the DNA is TGTGCCATCAGTGAGTCACTCGGGGTTTGGGAGACCCAGTACTTC. Its protein is CAISESLGVWETQYF. The chain couples TRBV10-3 to TRBJ2-5; TRBD2 is a possible D gene (5 bases). Germline values: CDR1 ENHRY, CDR2 SYGVKD. V was cut by 0 bases and J by 5 bases, with 13 bases left in between. CDR3 length: 15 amino acids.

The V and J genes are TRBV28 and TRBJ1-1; 9 bases are shared with TRBD1. The V and J ends lost 5 bases and 2 bases, in that order; junction bases with no gene match: 6. Germline V gives CDR1 MDHEN, CDR2 SYDVKM. The CDR3 covers 15 residues. The CDR3 sequence is CASSARQGGNTEAFF. CDR3 nucleotides: TGTGCCAGCAGTGCGAGACAGGGGGGAAACACTGAAGCTTTCTTT.

The CDR3 loop is CASRRQGSTEAFF. For the CDR3, the DNA is TGTGCCAGCAGAAGACAGGGGTCCACTGAAGCTTTCTTT. The chain is built from TRBV6-5 and TRBJ1-1; 8 bases are a match to TRBD1. The CDR3 runs to 13 residues. The V and J ends lost 6 bases and 4 bases, in that order; junction bases with no gene match: 4. The V gene's germline CDR1 is MNHEY and CDR2 SVGAGI.

V is TRBV7-2 and J is TRBJ1-4, with TRBD1 matching 9 bases. CDR3 length: 15 amino acids. With 5 bases clipped from V and 7 bases from J, the junction kept 8 bases outside the gene matches. From germline, CDR1 is SGHTA and CDR2 FQGNSA. The CDR3 protein is CASSHDRGNFEKLFF. CDR3 nucleotides: TGTGCCAGCAGCCATGACAGGGGGAATTTTGAAAAACTGTTTTTT.

V is TRBV29-1 and J is TRBJ2-3, with TRBD1 identical over 8 bases. The CDR3 has 13 residues. CDR1 and CDR2 from the germline V gene are SQVTM and ANQGSEA. V was pared by 7 bases and J by 2 bases, with 5 bases of the junction left unmatched. The CDR3 reads CSARQGSTDTQYF. The CDR3 bases are TGCAGCGCCAGACAGGGGTCCACAGATACGCAGTATTTT.

The chain is built from TRBV14 and TRBJ1-6; perhaps TRBD1 as D (5 bases). V lost 5 bases to trimming and J lost 14 bases, with 10 bases between them. Germline V lookup: CDR1 SGHDN, CDR2 FVKESK. The CDR3 consists of 11 residues. The CDR3 DNA is TGTGCCAGCAGCGACCTGGACACCCTCCACTTT. It encodes CASSDLDTLHF.

The chain carries TRBV5-4 and TRBJ2-7; TRBD2 might be the D (6 bases). The V gene's germline CDR1 is SGHNT and CDR2 YYREEE (reference sequence). The CDR3 sequence is 12 residues long. V shed 4 bases and J shed 5 bases, with 10 bases lying between them. DNA of the CDR3: TGTGCCAGCAGCCGGGAGCCTCACGAGCAGTACTTC. This encodes CASSREPHEQYF.

V is TRBV10-3 and J is TRBJ2-7; 12 bases agree with TRBD2. With 6 bases clipped from V and 7 bases from J, the junction kept 16 bases outside the gene matches. CDR3 size: 17 residues. Germline assignment: CDR1 ENHRY and CDR2 SYGVKD. The CDR3: CAISARPSLAGGEEQYF. The CDR3 DNA reads as TGTGCCATCAGCGCTCGACCGTCACTAGCGGGAGGAGAAGAGCAGTACTTC.